This T cell receptor beta chain was sequenced for a study of spatial heterogeneity in lung cancer. Across the whole study: PBMC samples from follow-up, where available, were sequenced a median of approximately 24 months after resection. Alpha-chain sequences were consistently detected less often than beta-chain sequences.

Unique molecular identifiers, one per molecule, were present on every TCR cDNA molecule. TCRdb re-called the 5' RACE reads with MiXCR, one entry per CDR3 protein. The table has approximately 56,000 distinct CDR3 sequences, around 7% seen once. There are 14 residues in the CDR3. Germline values: CDR1 LGHNT, CDR2 FRNRAP. The V and J ends lost 5 bases and 3 bases, in that order; junction bases with no gene match: 4. Study observations and caveats: Whereas they appeared in blood less at follow-up, ubiquitous expanded tumor TCRs appeared there more at resection.

Comment on this clonotype: Antigen specificity is unknown.

Specified time point: blood at routine non-recurrence follow-up after resection. Whole RNA obtained from tumor, nontumor lung or frozen PBMC underwent sequencing without sorting. The gene calls are TRBV12-5 and TRBJ1-3; 7 bases align to TRBD1. The TCR originated in a female donor with early-stage non-small cell lung cancer. Sample: PBMCs, taken at follow-up. CDR3 in DNA: TGTGCTAGTGGTACTGGGGACAGTGGAAACACCATATATTTT. It translates to CASGTGDSGNTIYF.